The rows below give T cell receptor beta chains drawn from one sample of a study of T cell repertoires in cytomegalovirus infection. MiXCR, applied by TCRdb to the reads, yields one record per CDR3 protein. Among around 100,000 distinct CDR3 sequences listed, roughly 41% were seen once. Their cognate antigens are unknown. The material sequenced was CD8+ T cells from cultured PBMCs, taken from culture after CMV antigen stimulation. Every receptor here comes from a human donor in good health (CMV status not recorded). Some clones in this sample may be carry-over from other donors' samples. CDR3s include the opening cysteine and the closing phenylalanine or tryptophan.

cdr3_length: 14
v_call: TRBV2
j_call: TRBJ2-1
cdr3_aa: CASSEGVAGNEQFF

cdr3_length: 15
v_call: TRBV4-1
j_call: TRBJ1-1
cdr3_aa: CASSPTTGRATEAFF

cdr3_length: 13
v_call: TRBV7-2
j_call: TRBJ2-1
cdr3_aa: CASSLALGPLYFF

cdr3_length: 13
v_call: TRBV12-3/TRBV12-4
j_call: TRBJ2-3
cdr3_aa: CASSPLLTDTQYF

cdr3_length: 15
v_call: TRBV20-1
j_call: TRBJ2-3
cdr3_aa: CSALAGRGSTDTQYF

cdr3_length: 13
v_call: TRBV19
j_call: TRBJ1-5
cdr3_aa: CASRDRNNQPQHF

cdr3_length: 18
v_call: TRBV27
j_call: TRBJ2-1
cdr3_aa: CASSSPRGDRDIVDEQFF

cdr3_length: 13
v_call: TRBV4-1
j_call: TRBJ1-1
cdr3_aa: CASALGGRTEAFF

cdr3_length: 15
v_call: TRBV12-3/TRBV12-4
j_call: TRBJ1-5
cdr3_aa: CASSLAPNSNQPQHF

cdr3_length: 13
v_call: TRBV2
j_call: TRBJ2-5
cdr3_aa: CASRGWIQETQYF

cdr3_length: 14
v_call: TRBV12-3/TRBV12-4
j_call: TRBJ2-1
cdr3_aa: CASRPGVSYNEQFF

cdr3_length: 17
v_call: TRBV7-2
j_call: TRBJ2-7
cdr3_aa: CASSQRLSPDRTYEQYF

cdr3_length: 13
v_call: TRBV20-1
j_call: TRBJ2-1
cdr3_aa: CSATLLINNEQFF

cdr3_length: 18
v_call: TRBV12-3/TRBV12-4
j_call: TRBJ1-2
cdr3_aa: CASSGGEGRIWGNYGYTF

cdr3_length: 15
v_call: TRBV9
j_call: TRBJ2-3
cdr3_aa: CASSGSGGASHTQYF

cdr3_length: 14
v_call: TRBV27
j_call: TRBJ1-2
cdr3_aa: CASSLSTPDGGYTF

cdr3_length: 16
v_call: TRBV12-3/TRBV12-4
j_call: TRBJ2-1
cdr3_aa: CASSLPGLASLNEQFF

cdr3_length: 17
v_call: TRBV9
j_call: TRBJ2-3
cdr3_aa: CASSASGGAGGTDTQYF

cdr3_length: 14
v_call: TRBV11-2
j_call: TRBJ2-1
cdr3_aa: CASSPLTHADEQFF

cdr3_length: 14
v_call: TRBV7-8
j_call: TRBJ1-5
cdr3_aa: CASRLGGSNQPQHF

cdr3_length: 17
v_call: TRBV13
j_call: TRBJ1-1
cdr3_aa: CASSLEGRGGPGTEAFF

cdr3_length: 12
v_call: TRBV7-9
j_call: TRBJ1-1
cdr3_aa: CASRDGNTEAFF

cdr3_length: 13
v_call: TRBV7-3
j_call: TRBJ1-2
cdr3_aa: CASSLNSNYGYTF

cdr3_length: 15
v_call: TRBV28
j_call: TRBJ2-1
cdr3_aa: CASSYRGRSYNEQFF

cdr3_length: 12
v_call: TRBV7-6
j_call: TRBJ1-2
cdr3_aa: CASSPDGYGYTF

cdr3_length: 12
v_call: TRBV7-6
j_call: TRBJ2-7
cdr3_aa: CASSSSSYEQYF

cdr3_length: 18
v_call: TRBV12-5
j_call: TRBJ1-2
cdr3_aa: CASGTLGPYLRFNYGYTF

cdr3_length: 15
v_call: TRBV7-8
j_call: TRBJ1-6
cdr3_aa: CASSLTGEFNSPLHF

cdr3_length: 15
v_call: TRBV9
j_call: TRBJ2-7
cdr3_aa: CASSSSGEYTYEQYF

cdr3_length: 17
v_call: TRBV27
j_call: TRBJ2-1
cdr3_aa: CASSPLSSGGSYNEQFF

cdr3_length: 16
v_call: TRBV12-5
j_call: TRBJ2-2
cdr3_aa: CASGLGQGTITGELFF

cdr3_length: 17
v_call: TRBV6-5
j_call: TRBJ1-4
cdr3_aa: CASSYSDLRDPGEKLFF

cdr3_length: 15
v_call: TRBV6-5
j_call: TRBJ2-1
cdr3_aa: CASSYGGGGGDEQFF

cdr3_length: 19
v_call: TRBV20-1
j_call: TRBJ2-4
cdr3_aa: CSARDFRLAGAVAKNIQYF

cdr3_length: 16
v_call: TRBV11-2
j_call: TRBJ1-1
cdr3_aa: CASSLAQTGSDTEAFF

cdr3_length: 14
v_call: TRBV7-9
j_call: TRBJ2-1
cdr3_aa: CASSLTSGGEEQFF

cdr3_length: 14
v_call: TRBV6-2/TRBV6-3
j_call: TRBJ2-1
cdr3_aa: CASSMTGSYNEQFF

cdr3_length: 14
v_call: TRBV9
j_call: TRBJ2-3
cdr3_aa: CASSSGGDADTQYF

cdr3_length: 15
v_call: TRBV20-1
j_call: TRBJ2-7
cdr3_aa: CSARRQGSSSYEQYF

cdr3_length: 14
v_call: TRBV7-9
j_call: TRBJ1-1
cdr3_aa: CASSFGGGGTEAFF

cdr3_length: 13
v_call: TRBV19
j_call: TRBJ2-5
cdr3_aa: CASKGVGRETQYF

cdr3_length: 14
v_call: TRBV24-1
j_call: TRBJ2-1
cdr3_aa: CATSGAGTYNEQFF

cdr3_length: 16
v_call: TRBV7-6
j_call: TRBJ1-2
cdr3_aa: CASSLEAGVSVYGYTF

cdr3_length: 18
v_call: TRBV20-1
j_call: TRBJ2-6
cdr3_aa: CSAKKPGERTSGANVLTF

cdr3_length: 13
v_call: TRBV2
j_call: TRBJ1-1
cdr3_aa: CASRGQGNTEAFF

cdr3_length: 15
v_call: TRBV7-6
j_call: TRBJ2-3
cdr3_aa: CASSWTGSSTDTQYF

cdr3_length: 8
v_call: TRBV6-1
j_call: TRBJ1-1
cdr3_aa: CASSEAFF

cdr3_length: 12
v_call: TRBV12-3/TRBV12-4
j_call: TRBJ2-3
cdr3_aa: CASSEYRDTQYF

cdr3_length: 17
v_call: TRBV11-2
j_call: TRBJ2-3
cdr3_aa: CASSSKGLSVPPDTQYF

cdr3_length: 15
v_call: TRBV5-1
j_call: TRBJ2-2
cdr3_aa: CASRQQGGNTGELFF

cdr3_length: 15
v_call: TRBV12-3/TRBV12-4
j_call: TRBJ2-3
cdr3_aa: CATCGLAGFADTQYF

cdr3_length: 15
v_call: TRBV4-1
j_call: TRBJ1-6
cdr3_aa: CASSQGQGLGSPLHF

cdr3_length: 15
v_call: TRBV4-1
j_call: TRBJ2-3
cdr3_aa: CASSQDLVPPGTQYF

cdr3_length: 16
v_call: TRBV7-9
j_call: TRBJ2-5
cdr3_aa: CASSLAIGQGGETQYF

cdr3_length: 13
v_call: TRBV29-1
j_call: TRBJ2-3
cdr3_aa: CSVEKTGPDTQYF